The 28 T cell receptor beta chains below come from one sample, sequenced in a study of tumor-infiltrating lymphocytes in primary liver carcinoma. The tissue used was unsorted bulk material of about 19-33 mg. RNA and DNA were co-extracted from it with the AllPrep DNA/RNA mini kit. Total RNA (roughly 530 ng) served as template for TCR beta cDNA synthesis primed by a constant-region primer. Slightly modified ARM-PCR served as the procedure for the TCR beta libraries. These libraries came from three rounds of nested multiplex PCR. Both of the initial two PCR rounds ran for roughly 10 cycles and employed TRBV1-TRBV30 forward primers alongside a C-beta reverse primer. TCRdb redid the calling of the multiplex PCR reads with MiXCR, one entry per CDR3 protein. The table has 45,000 or so distinct CDR3 sequences, roughly 73% seen once. Sequenced material: liver tumor tissue from sampling region 2. Subset: tumor region T2, inferior pole. These receptors all stem from a man in his forties with primary liver carcinoma and hepatitis B virus infection.

The rearrangement links TRBV29-1 to TRBJ1-2; D gene uncertain. This CDR3 comprises 14 residues. Germline V gives CDR1 SQVTM, CDR2 ANQGSEA. V was cut by 8 bases and J by 4 bases, with 20 bases left in between. CDR3 DNA sequence: TGCAGCATCAAGTTTGAGCAGTCGATCTATGGCTACACCTTC. Protein: CSIKFEQSIYGYTF.

In regard to this clonotype: A read error may produce the germline difference seen at one junction end. The V and J genes are TRBV5-1 and TRBJ2-3, with 12 positions matching TRBD2. The CDR3 totals 16 residues. Germline V gives CDR1 SGHRS, CDR2 YFSETQ. The CDR3 loop is CASSSGLAGRTNTQYF. In DNA, the CDR3 is TGCGCCAGCAGTTCCGGACTAGCGGGACGCACAAATACGCAGTATTTT.

V and J are TRBV28 and TRBJ2-7; the D gene is possibly TRBD1 (5 bases). CDR1 and CDR2 (germline): MDHEN, SYDVKM. V was pared by 4 bases and J by 12 bases, with 25 bases between. The CDR3 covers 15 residues. CDR3 DNA: TGTGCCAGCAGTTCCACTTACAGGAACCTCTACGAGTGGTACTTC. Residues: CASSSTYRNLYEWYF.

This clonotype was seen once. The V and J genes are TRBV7-9 and TRBJ1-4; no firm D call. Per germline, CDR1 SEHNR and CDR2 FQNEAQ (reference sequence). The V end lost 1 base, the J end lost 2 bases, and 14 bases lay between the germline ends. The CDR3 length is 17 residues. The DNA for the CDR3 is TGTGCCAGCAGCTTAGACAATGGGCGTGGGACTAATGAAAAACTGTTTTTT. The encoded protein is CASSLDNGRGTNEKLFF.

V is TRBV28 and J is TRBJ1-3; D remains unclear. CDR1 is MDHEN, CDR2 SYDVKM, per germline. This CDR3 contains 12 residues. Trimming removed 8 bases at V and 8 bases at J, with 13 bases between. CDR3 DNA sequence: TGTGCCAGCGGTTCGCAAGGAGACACCATATATTTT. Translation: CASGSQGDTIYF.

The sample holds a few counts of this clonotype. This chain connects TRBV19 to TRBJ2-1, with TRBD2 identical over 11 bases. CDR3 size: 15 residues. V gave up 4 bases and J gave up 5 bases; unmatched junction bases: 4. The germline gives CDR1 LNHDA, CDR2 SQIVND (reference sequence). The CDR3 reads CASSKPGLADNEQFF. The CDR3 DNA is TGTGCCAGTAGTAAACCGGGACTAGCGGACAATGAGCAGTTCTTC.

With regard to this clonotype: The final CDR3 position lacks the conserved phenylalanine or tryptophan, pointing to a likely read error. This rearrangement joins TRBV5-5 to TRBJ2-5; the D is unclear. Germline CDR1 is SGHKS and CDR2 is YYEKEE (reference sequence). The CDR3 is 15 amino acids. The CDR3 nucleotides are TGTGCCGGCAGCTTGGAATCAGGCCCTAGGGAGACCCAGTACCTC. This gives the protein CAGSLESGPRETQYL.

In this sample, this clonotype turned up many times. This chain connects TRBV24-1 to TRBJ1-1, with D hard to call. V lost 4 bases and J lost 4, with 18 bases in between. The CDR3 sequence is 16 residues long. Germline V gene lookup returns CDR1 KGHDR and CDR2 SFDVKD. CDR3 protein: CATSDSDTASTTEAFF. In nucleotides, the CDR3 is TGTGCCACCAGTGACTCCGACACGGCTTCGACCACTGAAGCTTTCTTT.

With regard to this clonotype: One base away lies a much larger clone, so this may be a sequencing read error. This chain uses TRBV19 with TRBJ2-1; possibly TRBD2 for D (5 bases). Germline V gives CDR1 LNHDA, CDR2 SQIVND (reference sequence). The CDR3 runs to 16 residues. The CDR3 DNA is TGTGCCTGTAGTGCGCGCAGTCGGGGTCCCTACAATGAGCAGTTCTTC. Translated, it gives CACSARSRGPYNEQFF.

As regards this clonotype: This may arise from a read error, as a much more abundant clone is one base away. The chain links TRBV5-1 to TRBJ2-3, with a weak D call TRBD2 (6 bases). The CDR3 has 15 amino acids. Germline-derived CDR1 and CDR2 are SGHRS and YFSETQ. Trimming stripped 3 bases from V and 3 bases from J, with 14 bases between. CDR3 sequence reads: CASSSPGSWTDTQYF. CDR3 DNA: TGCGCCAGCAGCTCCCCCGGGAGCTGGACAGATACGCAGTATTTT.

To note about this clonotype: It may be a read error: a sequence one base away is much more abundant. The chain couples TRBV2 to TRBJ2-2, with D possibly being TRBD2 (6 bases). The germline V gene encodes CDR1 SNHLY and CDR2 FYNNEI. The ends were cut back, 6 bases at V and 4 bases at J, with 15 bases in the middle. The CDR3 is made up of 15 amino acids. CDR3 amino acids: CASSRDSLCTGELFF. For the CDR3, the DNA is TGTGCCAGCAGCCGGGACTCCCTGTGCACCGGGGAGCTGTTTTTT.

A word on this clonotype: The conserved phenylalanine or tryptophan is not found at the CDR3 terminus, so this likely reflects a read error. The V and J genes are TRBV5-4 and TRBJ2-2, with 11 positions matching TRBD2. Germline V gives CDR1 SGHNT, CDR2 YYREEE (reference sequence). V lost 4 bases to trimming and J lost 7 bases; unmatched junction nucleotides: 9. CDR3 length: 16 amino acids. The CDR3 here is CASSPTGLAEVGELFL. The CDR3 coding sequence is TGTGCCAGCAGCCCAACGGGACTAGCGGAAGTCGGGGAGCTGTTTCTT.

V and J are TRBV28 and TRBJ2-2; weak D call: TRBD2 (7 bases). The CDR3 is 13 residues long. Germline V gene data show CDR1 as MDHEN and CDR2 as SYDVKM. The CDR3 loop reads CTSGKGGAGELFF. DNA for the CDR3: TGTACGAGCGGGAAAGGGGGAGCCGGGGAGCTGTTTTTT.

The table lists this clonotype with a few counts. This may come from a read error, since a much larger clone is one base off. The V and J genes are TRBV28 and TRBJ2-4; D is perhaps TRBD1 (6 bases). CDR1 and CDR2 (germline): MDHEN, SYDVKM. The CDR3 totals 16 residues. The CDR3 DNA follows: TGTGCCGGCAGTCAACCGGACAGTATAGCCAAAAACATTCAGTACTTC. It yields the protein CAGSQPDSIAKNIQYF.

As regards this clonotype: One end of the junction fails to match germline, which may point to a read error. This chain joins TRBV11-2 and TRBJ2-7; a weak D match, TRBD2 (5 bases). CDR3 size: 14 residues. Germline assignment: CDR1 SGHAT and CDR2 FQNNGV. CDR3 sequence: CTSSLGPDTGEQYF. CDR3 nucleotides: TGTACCAGCAGCTTAGGCCCCGACACGGGAGAGCAGTACTTC.

V usage is TRBV29-1 and J usage is TRBJ2-5; tentatively, D is TRBD2 (6 bases). Germline V CDR1 and CDR2: SQVTM, ANQGSEA. The V end was cut by 8 bases, the J end by 1 base, with 14 bases between. The CDR3 has 13 residues. This chain's CDR3 is CSSPTEGQETQYF. DNA of the CDR3: TGCAGCTCACCAACGGAGGGCCAAGAGACCCAGTACTTC.

With respect to this clonotype: An end of the junction does not agree with germline; a read error may underlie this. The V and J genes are TRBV4-2 and TRBJ2-7; D remains ambiguous. Germline V gene lookup returns CDR1 LGHNA and CDR2 YNFKEQ. The CDR3 length is 14 residues. The CDR3 region is CASSQGDKGHEQYF. DNA for the CDR3: TGTGCCAGCAGCCAAGGAGACAAGGGCCACGAACAGTACTTC.

This clonotype was recorded once. The J gene is TRBJ1-5, the V gene TRBV6-1, with 7 positions matching TRBD1. This CDR3 is 14 amino acids long. CDR1 is MNHNS and CDR2 is SASEGT in the germline V gene. V shed 6 bases and J 3 bases; nucleotides not matched to a gene: 5. Here the CDR3 reads CASRIGTDNQPQHF. The CDR3 DNA reads as TGTGCCAGCAGGATCGGGACAGACAATCAGCCCCAGCATTTT.

This clonotype has only one observation. Because it lacks the conserved phenylalanine or tryptophan at the end, this CDR3 is likely a read error. This chain links TRBV29-1 with TRBJ2-2; 9 bases line up with TRBD1. This CDR3 has 12 amino acids. Germline lookup yields CDR1 SQVTM and CDR2 ANQGSEA. V lost 7 bases and J lost 6; bases outside the gene matches: 3. This CDR3 reads CSDGQGSGELFL. The CDR3 nucleotides are TGCAGCGATGGACAGGGGTCCGGGGAGCTGTTTTTG.

This clonotype was counted between two and nine times. A much more abundant neighbour one base away suggests this may be a read error. The chain is built from TRBV2 and TRBJ1-1, with D uncertain. The CDR3 sequence is 13 residues long. Germline CDR1 is SNHLY and CDR2 is FYNNEI. Trimming shortened V by 10 bases and J by 1 base, and 13 bases separated the two germline ends. The CDR3 here is CATITAPNTEAFF. The CDR3 nucleotides read TGTGCCACCATAACGGCCCCGAACACTGAAGCTTTCTTT.

Comment on this clonotype: One end of the junction varies from germline; a read error may be responsible. This chain uses TRBV12-3 or TRBV12-4 with TRBJ1-4, with D possibly matching TRBD1 (5 bases). CDR3 length equals 13 residues. The CDR3 nucleotides read TGTACCAGCAGATTGGCAGGGACTGAAAAACTGTTTTTT. Its protein is CTSRLAGTEKLFF.

For this clonotype: One end of the junction is discordant with germline, which a read error may explain. V gene TRBV6-1 combines with J gene TRBJ2-7, with 7 bases fitting TRBD1. The length of the CDR3 is 16 residues. CDR1 is MNHNS and CDR2 is SASEGT in the germline V gene. The CDR3 here is CTSTPRSRQGPYEQYF. Written as DNA, the CDR3 is TGTACCAGCACCCCACGGTCGAGACAGGGCCCCTACGAGCAGTATTTC.

A remark on this clonotype: A much larger clone differs from this one at a single base, so this may be a read error. The CDR3 ends on some other residue instead of the conserved phenylalanine or tryptophan, so this is likely a read error. The chain is built from TRBV5-4 and TRBJ2-2; 9 bases fit TRBD1. Germline loops: CDR1 SGHNT, CDR2 YYREEE (reference sequence). This CDR3 has 15 residues. The V segment lost 4 bases and the J segment 7 bases; nucleotides outside the gene matches: 8. The CDR3 loop is CASSLTGGRDGELFI. The CDR3 region has the DNA TGTGCCAGCAGCCTTACAGGGGGCCGAGACGGGGAGCTGTTTATT.

This clonotype was observed a handful of times. One end of the junction fails to match germline, which may point to a read error. CDR3 amino acids: CACRTGGGGAEELFF. DNA of the CDR3: TGTGCCTGCAGGACAGGGGGCGGAGGAGCCGAGGAGCTGTTTTTT. The V and J genes are TRBV6-1 and TRBJ2-2, with 11 bases fitting TRBD1. This CDR3 is built from 15 residues. Germline CDR1 and CDR2: MNHNS and SASEGT.

This clonotype was observed a handful of times. V usage is TRBV4-3 and J usage is TRBJ2-3, with 9 positions matching TRBD1. In germline, CDR1 is LGHNA, CDR2 YSLEER. With 5 bases clipped from V and 3 bases from J, the junction kept 9 bases outside the gene matches. This CDR3 is 16 amino acids long. CDR3 sequence reads: CASSSRRQGGTDTQYF. CDR3 coding DNA: TGCGCCAGCAGCAGCCGCCGACAGGGGGGGACAGATACGCAGTATTTT.

This clonotype has a handful of counts. One junction end disagrees with the germline gene, perhaps due to a read error. This rearrangement joins TRBV5-1 to TRBJ2-1; D gene uncertain. This CDR3 spans 13 amino acids. From germline, CDR1 is SGHRS and CDR2 YFSETQ. The CDR3 DNA reads as TGCACCAGCAGCCCGGACGGGTACAATGAGCAGTTCTTC. Amino acid sequence: CTSSPDGYNEQFF.

In regard to this clonotype: An end of the junction differs from the germline gene, which may be a read error. The rearrangement links TRBV20-1 to TRBJ2-7, with D uncertain. Germline loops: CDR1 DFQATT, CDR2 SNEGSKA (reference sequence). The CDR3 extends over 14 amino acids. CDR3 sequence reads: CSARDWLWASEQYF. In nucleotides, the CDR3 is TGCAGTGCCAGAGACTGGCTGTGGGCTAGTGAGCAGTACTTC.

About this clonotype: The conserved phenylalanine or tryptophan normally closing the CDR3 is absent here, so this likely arose from a read error. The rearrangement joins TRBV29-1 to TRBJ1-1; D gene uncertain. Germline V gives CDR1 SQVTM, CDR2 ANQGSEA. This CDR3 is built from 13 residues. CDR3 loop: CSVGARLNIEAFY. CDR3 coding DNA: TGCAGCGTTGGCGCCCGACTGAACATTGAAGCTTTCTAT.